These 25 T cell receptor beta chains came from one sample sequenced in a study of identical twins. In TCRdb, the 5' RACE reads were re-called with MiXCR into one record per CDR3 protein. The sample comprises around 530,000 distinct CDR3 sequences, around 15% of which are singletons, and around 0.48% rests with the top ten. The data were also submitted as part of a second study, on yellow fever vaccine responses in identical twins.

Material for sequencing was CD4+ T cells sorted from blood. These receptors all stem from a woman younger than 35 in good health.

This chain joins TRBV2 and TRBJ2-2; 10 bases match TRBD1. V was pared by 6 bases and J by 4 bases, with 8 bases of the junction left unmatched. The CDR3 consists of 16 residues. The V gene's germline CDR1 is SNHLY and CDR2 FYNNEI. CDR3 nucleotides: TGTGCCAGCAGAGCCCATGGACAGGGGGGCACCGGGGAGCTGTTTTTT. Protein sequence: CASRAHGQGGTGELFF.

This clonotype was observed a handful of times. J is TRBJ2-7 and V is TRBV29-1, with 8 bases that match TRBD1. This CDR3 has 12 residues. Germline V gives CDR1 SQVTM, CDR2 ANQGSEA. V lost 6 bases and J lost 9; bases outside the gene matches: 10. The CDR3 DNA reads TGCAGCGTCGGGGACAGGCTACGGGGGCAGTACTTC. This codes for CSVGDRLRGQYF.

This clonotype appeared a few times. The chain employs TRBV3-1 and TRBJ2-1, with 8 positions matching TRBD2. Germline CDR1 and CDR2: LGHDT and YNNKEL (reference sequence). This CDR3 has 20 residues. V shed 0 bases, J shed 1 base, and the junction held 14 bases outside the gene matches. DNA of the CDR3: TGTGCCAGCAGCCAAGATGGGCGGGGGGCCCCAGAGGGTTCCTACAATGAGCAGTTCTTC. Encoded protein: CASSQDGRGAPEGSYNEQFF.

The gene calls are TRBV6-1 and TRBJ2-2; no clear D gene. CDR3 length equals 13 residues. Per germline, CDR1 MNHNS and CDR2 SASEGT. Trimming pared 7 bases from V and 2 bases from J, leaving 8 bases between. For the CDR3, the DNA is TGTGCCAGCAAAGACACTAACACCGGGGAGCTGTTTTTT. Protein sequence: CASKDTNTGELFF.

This clonotype was seen at least ten times. The chain combines TRBV7-8 with TRBJ1-3; TRBD1 might be the D (5 bases). The germline V gene encodes CDR1 SGHVS and CDR2 FQNEAQ. With 1 base removed from V and 0 bases from J, the gap between germline ends came to 10 bases. The CDR3 spans 16 residues. DNA for the CDR3: TGTGCCAGCAGCTTAGGGACATCGACCTCTGGAAACACCATATATTTT. It yields the protein CASSLGTSTSGNTIYF.

This clonotype has a handful of counts. The chain recombines TRBV19 with TRBJ2-7; TRBD2 aligns across 12 bases. This CDR3 has 14 residues. Germline CDR1 and CDR2: LNHDA and SQIVND (reference sequence). V was pared by 7 bases and J by 7 bases, with 8 bases of the junction left unmatched. CDR3 nucleotide sequence: TGTGCCAGTATGGTGACTAGCGGGAGTAGAGAGCAGTACTTC. As protein: CASMVTSGSREQYF.

This clonotype appeared a few times. The rearrangement links TRBV7-9 to TRBJ2-1; TRBD2 is a possible D gene (7 bases). V lost 0 bases and J lost 5, with 17 bases in between. CDR1 and CDR2 (germline): SEHNR, FQNEAQ (reference sequence). This CDR3 region has 17 residues. The CDR3 DNA is TGTGCCAGCAGCTTAGCGCGTGAGGGGGGGGCCCACAATGAGCAGTTCTTC. It translates to CASSLAREGGAHNEQFF.

This chain's CDR3 is CASRQRTPSNTEAFF. Here the CDR3 DNA reads TGTGCCAGCAGACAACGGACACCGTCAAACACTGAAGCTTTCTTT. The rearrangement links TRBV27 to TRBJ1-1, with D maybe TRBD1 (5 bases). The CDR3 covers 15 residues. V lost 6 bases and J 2 bases, leaving 16 bases between the germline ends. The V gene's germline CDR1 is MNHEY and CDR2 SMNVEV (reference sequence).

The chain is built from TRBV29-1 and TRBJ2-4; TRBD2 might be the D (7 bases). The germline gives CDR1 SQVTM, CDR2 ANQGSEA. V lost 8 bases, J lost 9 bases, and 14 bases lay in between. The CDR3 has 11 amino acids. CDR3 loop: CSFLAGAIQYF. DNA for the CDR3: TGCAGCTTCCTCGCGGGGGCCATTCAGTACTTC. Supplemented by reference TRBV29-1 and TRBJ2-4, the full variable domain reads SAVISQKPSRDICQRGTSLTIQCQVDSQVTMMFWYRQQPGQSLTLIATANQGSEATYESGFVIDKFPISRPNLTFSTLTVSNMSPEDSSIYLCSFLAGAIQYFGAGTRLSVL.

This chain links TRBV28 with TRBJ1-5; maybe TRBD1 (5 bases). This CDR3 is 17 amino acids long. V lost 2 bases and J 0 bases, leaving 14 bases between the germline ends. CDR1 is MDHEN and CDR2 is SYDVKM in the germline V gene. The CDR3: CASSLLTARDSNQPQHF. The DNA for the CDR3 is TGTGCCAGCAGTTTACTGACCGCCAGGGATAGCAATCAGCCCCAGCATTTT. Together with reference TRBV28 and TRBJ1-5, the CDR3 gives the full variable domain: DVKVTQSSRYLVKRTGEKVFLECVQDMDHENMFWYRQDPGLGLRLIYFSYDVKMKEKGDIPEGYSVSREKKERFSLILESASTNQTSMYLCASSLLTARDSNQPQHFGDGTRLSIL.

This rearrangement joins TRBV27 to TRBJ2-7; 9 nucleotides agree with TRBD1. Germline values: CDR1 MNHEY, CDR2 SMNVEV (reference sequence). CDR3 length: 15 amino acids. With 0 bases clipped from V and 3 bases from J, the junction kept 3 bases outside the gene matches. The CDR3 region has the DNA TGTGCCAGCAGTTTATCGGGGACAGGGCGCTACGAGCAGTACGTC. Its translation is CASSLSGTGRYEQYV.

This sequence joins TRBV12-3 or TRBV12-4 and TRBJ2-1; 9 positions agree with TRBD2. There are 15 residues in the CDR3. V dropped 2 bases and J dropped 7; count of bases not matched to a gene: 6. CDR3 sequence (DNA): TGTGCCAGCAGTTTATCTCCGGGACTAGCAAATGAGCAGTTCTTC. It encodes CASSLSPGLANEQFF.

There are many counts of this clonotype. The chain is built from TRBV29-1 and TRBJ2-7; 7 nucleotides agree with TRBD2. The CDR3 is 13 residues long. Germline CDR1 reads SQVTM; CDR2 reads ANQGSEA. V shed 4 bases and J 0 bases; nucleotides not matched to a gene: 3. The CDR3 sequence is CSVGTRLSYEQYF. CDR3 nucleotides: TGCAGCGTTGGGACTAGACTCTCCTACGAGCAGTACTTC.

A single count supports this clonotype. The chain couples TRBV20-1 to TRBJ2-5; D is perhaps TRBD2 (5 bases). This CDR3 has 14 amino acids. V was clipped by 7 bases and J by 2 bases, with 17 bases between them. Germline V gene lookup returns CDR1 DFQATT and CDR2 SNEGSKA (reference sequence). The CDR3 spells CSGKRTGLQETQYF. Here the CDR3 DNA reads TGCAGTGGCAAAAGGACGGGATTACAAGAGACCCAGTACTTC.

This clonotype was found many times. The chain has TRBV3-1 and TRBJ1-1, with no clear D. V was shortened by 2 bases and J by 3 bases, with 10 bases between the two germline ends. The CDR3 runs 14 residues. Germline values: CDR1 LGHDT, CDR2 YNNKEL (reference sequence). CDR3 protein: CASSQNRAYTEAFF. CDR3 sequence (DNA): TGTGCCAGCAGCCAAAACCGGGCGTACACTGAAGCTTTCTTT.

The chain employs TRBV7-6 and TRBJ1-2; D unclear. CDR3 size: 15 residues. CDR1 and CDR2 (germline): SGHVS, FNYEAQ. V was shortened by 2 bases and J by 1 base, with 11 bases between the two germline ends. CDR3 in amino acids: CASSLYPGLNYGYTF. CDR3 DNA sequence: TGTGCCAGCAGCTTATATCCCGGGCTTAACTATGGCTACACCTTC.

This clonotype has only a few counts. V is TRBV19 and J is TRBJ2-5; D possibly uses TRBD1 or TRBD2 (6 bases each). Trimming left V 1 base short and J 2 bases short, with 11 bases between. The CDR3 sequence is 15 residues long. Germline V gene sequence: CDR1 LNHDA, CDR2 SQIVND (reference sequence). CDR3 coding DNA: TGTGCCAGTAGTATAGGGGGGGCGATGCAAGAGACCCAGTACTTC. This gives the protein CASSIGGAMQETQYF.

This clonotype was found a few times. This sequence joins TRBV5-1 and TRBJ2-6; 10 bases map to TRBD1. V shed 6 bases and J 1 base; nucleotides not matched to a gene: 10. This CDR3 is built from 18 residues. CDR1 and CDR2 from the germline V gene are SGHRS and YFSETQ. CDR3 sequence: CASNPRTGGISGANVLTF. As DNA, the CDR3 is TGCGCCAGCAACCCCCGGACAGGGGGGATTTCTGGGGCCAACGTCCTGACTTTC.

The chain is built from TRBV12-3 or TRBV12-4 and TRBJ2-7, with D possibly being TRBD1 or TRBD2 (7 bases each). Trimming removed 5 bases at V and 6 bases at J, with 17 bases between. The CDR3 spans 14 residues. As DNA, the CDR3 is TGTGCCAGCAGTCGTCGACAGGGCGGGGGCGAGCAGTACTTC. Protein: CASSRRQGGGEQYF.

This clonotype turned up a few times. The chain links TRBV10-3 to TRBJ2-5; either TRBD1 or TRBD2 may supply D (5 bases each). The CDR3 has 16 residues. Trimming stripped 3 bases from V and 2 bases from J, with 16 bases between. In germline, CDR1 is ENHRY, CDR2 SYGVKD. In DNA, the CDR3 is TGTGCCATCAGTGAATGGGACCGGACACTTCAAGAGACCCAGTACTTC. It translates to CAISEWDRTLQETQYF.

This CDR3 reads CASSESPGTSGANVLTF. Written as DNA, the CDR3 is TGCGCCAGCAGTGAGTCCCCAGGGACTTCTGGGGCCAACGTCCTGACTTTC. The genes are TRBV10-2 and TRBJ2-6; D may be TRBD2 (6 bases). Germline CDR1 is WSHSY and CDR2 is SAAADI. This CDR3 spans 17 amino acids. V lost 0 bases and J 1 base, leaving 10 bases between the germline ends.

In this sample, this clonotype turned up many times. The chain is built from TRBV29-1 and TRBJ1-2; the D is unclear. CDR1 and CDR2 (germline): SQVTM, ANQGSEA. This CDR3 comprises 11 residues. The V and J ends lost 7 bases and 2 bases respectively, with 8 bases between them. For the CDR3, the DNA is TGCAGCGCAACAGAGAACTATGGCTACACCTTC. Translated: CSATENYGYTF.

The chain combines TRBV20-1 with TRBJ2-1, with 10 bases aligning to TRBD1. Trimming took 2 bases from V and 4 from J; bases not matched to a gene: 8. The germline V gene encodes CDR1 DFQATT and CDR2 SNEGSKA (reference sequence). The CDR3 covers 16 residues. This CDR3 reads CSARNSGQGPYNEQFF. For the CDR3, the DNA is TGCAGTGCTAGAAACTCGGGACAGGGGCCTTACAATGAGCAGTTCTTC.

The V call is TRBV14, the J call TRBJ2-1; 8 bases map to TRBD2. V lost 3 bases and J lost 9; bases outside the gene matches: 10. The germline CDR1 and CDR2 sequences are SGHDN and FVKESK. There are 15 residues in the CDR3. This CDR3 is CASSQYGRASGEQFF. The CDR3 coding sequence is TGTGCCAGCAGCCAGTACGGGAGGGCCTCGGGTGAGCAGTTCTTC.

This clonotype was recorded a few times. This chain connects TRBV6-5 to TRBJ1-5; D call uncertain. The length of the CDR3 is 15 residues. Trimming pared 0 bases from V and 1 base from J, leaving 7 bases between. Germline assignment: CDR1 MNHEY and CDR2 SVGAGI. CDR3: CASSYSSGSNQPQHF. CDR3 in DNA: TGTGCCAGCAGTTACTCCTCGGGGAGCAATCAGCCCCAGCATTTT.